A single TCR beta chain is shown here with its context. Assay used: immunoSEQ multiplex PCR; TCRdb lists only in-frame clones, some missing. The sample consists of roughly 170,000 clones, about 90% of them appearing once. Germline V CDR1 and CDR2: MGHRA, YSYEKL. The V gene end was trimmed by 4 bases and the J gene end by 13 bases; junction bases not matched to a gene: 8. The CDR3 consists of 13 residues. The source of the sample is a study of control samples from healthy donors and cancer patients. The chain is built from TRBV4-1 and TRBJ1-2; TRBD1 matches 11 bases. The TCR was taken from a woman in her twenties or thirties in good health. The sequenced sample was blood. CDR3 bases: TGCGCCAGCAGCCTTGGGACAGGGGGTTCGGTCACCTTC. It encodes CASSLGTGGSVTF.